The 22 T cell receptor beta chains listed next were all sequenced from one sample in a study of blood T cell repertoires in COVID-19. Assay used: immunoSEQ multiplex PCR; TCRdb lists only in-frame clones, some missing. The sample lists approximately 91,000 clones; 87% were seen once. Sequenced sample: peripheral blood. The receptors here all came from a man between 65 and 85 years old with acute or convalescent COVID-19.

The chain couples TRBV19 to TRBJ1-1; D is possibly TRBD1 (5 bases). The V and J ends lost 6 bases and 6 bases respectively, with 17 bases between them. The CDR3 is 14 amino acids. Germline loops: CDR1 LNHDA, CDR2 SQIVND (reference sequence). CDR3 coding DNA: TGTGCCAGTAGGCGACAGCGGGAGGGTGCTGAAGCTTTCTTT. This encodes CASRRQREGAEAFF.

The chain has TRBV6-5 and TRBJ2-7; 9 bases are a match to TRBD1. The germline V gene has CDR1 MNHEY and CDR2 SVGAGI. V was pared by 6 bases and J by 4 bases, with 4 bases of the junction left unmatched. The CDR3 sequence is 13 residues long. CDR3 sequence: CASSLDRGYEQYF. In nucleotides, the CDR3 is TGTGCCAGCAGCCTGGACAGGGGATACGAGCAGTACTTC.

The CDR3 loop reads CASSPTGSTEAFF. In DNA form, the CDR3 reads TGTGCCAGTAGCCCGACAGGGAGTACTGAAGCTTTCTTT. The chain couples TRBV19 to TRBJ1-1; 7 bases match TRBD1. The CDR3 runs 13 residues. Germline V CDR1 and CDR2: LNHDA, SQIVND (reference sequence). V gave up 6 bases and J gave up 5 bases; unmatched junction bases: 6.

This chain connects TRBV5-5 to TRBJ1-4; D is uncertain. This CDR3 has 14 residues. Germline values: CDR1 SGHKS, CDR2 YYEKEE (reference sequence). V shed 4 bases and J shed 6 bases, with 13 bases lying between them. The CDR3 loop is CASSSGIPHEKLFF. CDR3 DNA: TGTGCCAGCAGCAGCGGCATACCCCATGAAAAACTGTTTTTT.

V gene TRBV5-4 combines with J gene TRBJ2-5; TRBD1 might be the D (5 bases). The CDR3 covers 16 residues. V shed 5 bases and J shed 6 bases, with 23 bases lying between them. Germline CDR1 and CDR2: SGHNT and YYREEE (reference sequence). CDR3 loop: CASSPARGARTKTQYF. The CDR3 nucleotides read TGTGCCAGCAGTCCCGCAAGGGGCGCGAGGACGAAGACCCAGTACTTC.

This clone showed up just a few times. This sequence joins TRBV7-8 and TRBJ1-2; maybe TRBD1 (5 bases). The CDR3 contains 14 residues. From germline, CDR1 is SGHVS and CDR2 FQNEAQ. The V end lost 1 base, the J end lost 8 bases, and 14 bases lay between the germline ends. CDR3: CASSLVLGPEGYTF. The CDR3 nucleotides are TGTGCCAGCAGCTTAGTACTGGGGCCGGAGGGCTACACCTTC.

The rearrangement joins TRBV2 to TRBJ2-7; weak D call: TRBD1 (6 bases). The germline CDR1 and CDR2 sequences are SNHLY and FYNNEI. Trimming removed 7 bases from V and 3 bases from J, with 13 bases in between. This CDR3 region has 13 residues. In DNA, the CDR3 is TGTGCCAGCAAGAGGGGGTCGCTCTACGAGCAGTACGTC. Translated, it gives CASKRGSLYEQYV.

The CDR3, as DNA: TGTGCCAGCAGTTATAGGACAGGGGGCACTGAAGCTTTCTTT. Protein: CASSYRTGGTEAFF. The V gene is TRBV6-5, the J gene TRBJ1-1, with 10 nucleotides matching TRBD1. Germline loops: CDR1 MNHEY, CDR2 SVGAGI. With V trimmed by 3 bases and J by 4 bases, 2 bases remained unmatched. This CDR3 region has 14 residues.

The V and J genes are TRBV5-1 and TRBJ2-1; the match to TRBD2 covers 8 bases. Germline assignment: CDR1 SGHRS and CDR2 YFSETQ. J lost 5 bases, V lost 5 bases, and 6 bases had no gene match. This CDR3 has 14 residues. CDR3 loop: CASRGVAGNNEQFF. Written as DNA, the CDR3 is TGCGCCAGCAGGGGAGTAGCGGGAAACAATGAGCAGTTCTTC. Combining the CDR3 with reference TRBV5-1 and TRBJ2-1 gives the whole variable domain KAGVTQTPRYLIKTRGQQVTLSCSPISGHRSVSWYQQTPGQGLQFLFEYFSETQRNKGNFPGRFSGRQFSNSRSEMNVSTLELGDSALYLCASRGVAGNNEQFFGPGTRLTVL.

The chain joins TRBV3-1 (or the pseudogene TRBV3-2) to TRBJ1-1; 8 bases fit TRBD1. The CDR3 spans 12 residues. The J segment lost 10 bases and the V segment lost 4 bases, leaving 5 bases of the junction unmatched. Germline CDR1 is LGHDT and CDR2 is YNNKEL (reference sequence). CDR3 loop: CASSPLQGAAFF. The CDR3 DNA is TGTGCCAGCAGCCCCTTGCAGGGGGCAGCTTTCTTT.

This chain connects TRBV5-4 to TRBJ2-3, with 14 bases identical to TRBD2. The V gene's germline CDR1 is SGHNT and CDR2 YYREEE (reference sequence). V trimming: 5 bases; J trimming: 5 bases; junction bases outside the gene matches: 7. The length of the CDR3 is 16 residues. The CDR3 DNA reads as TGTGCCAGCAGTTTTGGACTAGCGGGGGGCCGAGATACGCAGTATTTT. It is translated as CASSFGLAGGRDTQYF.

The chain carries TRBV28 and TRBJ2-7; 7 nucleotides match TRBD1. CDR1 MDHEN and CDR2 SYDVKM come from the germline V gene. The CDR3 length is 14 residues. J was trimmed by 6 bases and V by 0 bases; bases with no gene match: 5. The CDR3 sequence is CASSLWRGLCEQYV. CDR3 coding DNA: TGTGCCAGCAGTTTATGGAGGGGGCTGTGCGAGCAGTACGTC.

This chain connects TRBV2 to TRBJ1-6; no clear D gene. Trimming took 1 base from V and 9 from J, leaving 13 bases between them. This CDR3 region has 15 residues. From germline, CDR1 is SNHLY and CDR2 FYNNEI. For the CDR3, the DNA is TGTGCCAGCAGTGAAGGCGCCAATGAAGTTTCACCCCTCCACTTT. Translation: CASSEGANEVSPLHF.

The chain links TRBV6-5 to TRBJ1-3; D unclear. Germline V gene data show CDR1 as MNHEY and CDR2 as SVGAGI. The V end was cut by 7 bases, the J end by 16 bases, with 26 bases between. This CDR3 is built from 14 residues. CDR3 residues: CASTLNRRGPGIYF. The CDR3 DNA sequence: TGTGCCAGCACCCTTAACCGTAGAGGCCCCGGAATCTATTTT.

This chain links TRBV2 with TRBJ1-1; 7 nucleotides align to TRBD1. Trimming at V came to 8 bases and at J to 4 bases, leaving 10 bases not matched to a gene. CDR3 size: 14 residues. Germline V lookup: CDR1 SNHLY, CDR2 FYNNEI. Here the CDR3 DNA reads TGTGCCAGCTCCCGGACAGGCTGGGGCACTGAAGCTTTCTTT. This gives the protein CASSRTGWGTEAFF.

The rearrangement links TRBV30 to TRBJ1-3; D gene ambiguous. Trimming cost V 6 bases and J 0 bases, with 9 bases left between them. The CDR3 totals 13 residues. In germline, CDR1 is GTSNPN, CDR2 SVGIG (reference sequence). Here the CDR3 reads CACSGRSGNTIYF. The CDR3 coding sequence is TGTGCCTGTAGCGGCCGCTCTGGAAACACCATATATTTT.

The rearrangement joins TRBV24-1 to TRBJ2-7; a weak D match, TRBD1 (5 bases). The CDR3 has 17 residues. V was trimmed by 4 bases and J by 1 base, leaving 19 bases between them. Germline loops: CDR1 KGHDR, CDR2 SFDVKD. DNA for the CDR3: TGTGCCACCAGTGACCTCCCGACAGCGACAACTTCCTACGAGCAGTACTTC. The encoded protein is CATSDLPTATTSYEQYF.

This sequence joins TRBV6-5 and TRBJ1-2, with 9 positions matching TRBD1. Germline-derived CDR1 and CDR2 are MNHEY and SVGAGI. The CDR3 contains 15 residues. The V segment lost 6 bases and the J segment 2 bases; nucleotides outside the gene matches: 7. The CDR3 nucleotides are TGTGCCAGCAGCAGGACAGGGGTGAAAAACTATGGCTACACCTTC. This sequence encodes CASSRTGVKNYGYTF.

Concerning this clone itself: An end of the junction does not agree with germline; a read error may underlie this. This chain connects TRBV6-1 to TRBJ1-3; TRBD1 aligns across 7 bases. The germline CDR1 and CDR2 sequences are MNHNS and SASEGT. The CDR3 totals 14 residues. CDR3 region: CASREDRVGNTIYF. Written as DNA, the CDR3 is TGTGCCAGCAGAGAAGACAGGGTCGGAAACACCATATATTTT.

The chain recombines TRBV2 with TRBJ2-3; 9 bases fit TRBD2. Germline V gives CDR1 SNHLY, CDR2 FYNNEI. The CDR3 runs 15 residues. The V segment lost 7 bases and the J segment 1 base; nucleotides outside the gene matches: 6. CDR3 region: CASNTRGGGTDTQYF. The CDR3 region has the DNA TGTGCCAGCAATACGCGGGGGGGCGGCACAGATACGCAGTATTTT.

In the case of this clone: An end of the junction differs from the germline gene, which may be a read error. The chain carries TRBV3-1 (or the pseudogene TRBV3-2) and TRBJ2-2, with D possibly TRBD1 on 5 matching bases. CDR3 length: 19 residues. CDR1 and CDR2 (germline): LGHDT, YNNKEL (reference sequence). For the CDR3, the DNA is TGTGCCAGCAGTCAAGGCCCCCGGCCAGGGAATACTTACACCGGGGAGCTGTTTTTT. Amino acids: CASSQGPRPGNTYTGELFF.

The rearrangement links TRBV7-8 to TRBJ1-2, with 8 bases lining up with TRBD1. CDR1 SGHVS and CDR2 FQNEAQ come from the germline V gene. Unmatched junction bases numbered 0, after V lost 0 bases and J lost 0 bases. The CDR3 loop spans 15 amino acids. CDR3 residues: CASSLAGQANYGYTF. CDR3 DNA sequence: TGTGCCAGCAGCTTAGCGGGACAGGCTAACTATGGCTACACCTTC.